Listed below are T cell receptor beta chains from one sample, sequenced in a study of blood T cell repertoires in COVID-19. Sequencing was performed with immunoSEQ multiplex PCR; in TCRdb, only in-frame clones are kept and a portion is missing. The table lists around 90,000 clones, more than 80% of them singletons. Material for sequencing was peripheral blood. These receptor sequences come from a human donor in a cohort sampled during active COVID-19. Each CDR3 is given with its conserved first and last residue. Each record gives: V gene, D gene, J gene, clone size, CDR3 DNA, CDR3 protein. D genes are given only for firm matches. The size field is filled for only some rows; it gives once, few, many or a size class.

TRBV4-3,NA,TRBJ1-2,few,TGCGCCAGCAGCCAAGATGAGCAGGGTAGTAGGGGCTACACCTTC,CASSQDEQGSRGYTF
TRBV5-5,NA,TRBJ1-2,NA,TGTGCCAGCAGCCCGGGGGGGGGCGCTGGTCTTAATGGCTACACCTTC,CASSPGGGAGLNGYTF
TRBV15,NA,TRBJ1-6,NA,TGTGCCACCAGCTCCCCCCTGCGGGGGGGGGATTCACCCCTCCACTTT,CATSSPLRGGDSPLHF
TRBV5-1,NA,TRBJ1-3,NA,TGCGCCAGCAGCTTGCCCGGCTCTGGAAACACCATATATTTT,CASSLPGSGNTIYF
TRBV10-1,NA,TRBJ2-1,NA,TGCGCCAGCAAGTGGCGGGATGAGCAGTTCTTC,CASKWRDEQFF
TRBV3-1/TRBV3-2,NA,TRBJ2-3,NA,TGTGCCAGCAGCCCGGTTAGAGGGCTCTCAGATACGCAGTATTTT,CASSPVRGLSDTQYF
TRBV7-2,TRBD1,TRBJ2-2,NA,TGTGCCAGCAGCAGTCGACAGGGGGCGGGCGGGGAGCTGTTTTTT,CASSSRQGAGGELFF
TRBV6-5,TRBD1,TRBJ1-2,NA,TGTGCCAGCGGACAGGGATTGGGTAACTATGGCTACACCTTC,CASGQGLGNYGYTF
TRBV5-1,TRBD1,TRBJ1-2,NA,TGCGCCAGCAGCTTGGGAGGACAGGGCATCGATGGCTACACCTTC,CASSLGGQGIDGYTF
TRBV6-1,NA,TRBJ1-5,NA,TGTGCCAGCAGTGAATTTTCTAGACAGAATCAGCCCCAGCATTTT,CASSEFSRQNQPQHF
TRBV5-1,NA,TRBJ2-1,NA,TGCGCCAGCAGTGGCCCAGGGCTCATTGAGCAGTTCTTC,CASSGPGLIEQFF
TRBV3-1/TRBV3-2,NA,TRBJ2-1,few,TGTGCCAGCAGCCAAACTACCTTTGGGCAGTTCTTC,CASSQTTFGQFF
TRBV19,NA,TRBJ1-2,NA,TGTGCCAGTAGTGTTCGCCCCGGGTCTCTGAGGGGCTACACCTTC,CASSVRPGSLRGYTF
TRBV18,TRBD2,TRBJ2-7,NA,TGTGCCAGCTCCCCGGGAGGTGTAGTAAGGGTCTACGAGCAGTACTTC,CASSPGGVVRVYEQYF
TRBV6-6,TRBD1,TRBJ2-5,NA,TGTGCCAGCAGTTACGCAGGACAGGGGCAAGAGACCCAGTACTTC,CASSYAGQGQETQYF
TRBV7-8,NA,TRBJ1-1,few,TGTGCCAGCAGCTTCGTAGGGGTCACTGAAGCTTTCTTT,CASSFVGVTEAFF
TRBV5-4,NA,TRBJ2-7,NA,TGTGCCAGCAGCTTGGTCGGGCCAGGGAGGGAGCAGTACTTC,CASSLVGPGREQYF
TRBV2,TRBD1,TRBJ1-6,NA,TGTGCCAGCAGACTTTCCAGGGGGCGCGGGAGTTCACCCCTCCACTTT,CASRLSRGRGSSPLHF
TRBV19,TRBD2,TRBJ2-7,NA,TGTGCCAGTAGTCTCCTGGCGGGGGGCTCCTACGAGCAGTACTTC,CASSLLAGGSYEQYF
TRBV5-4,NA,TRBJ1-2,NA,TGTGCCAGCAGCTCAAGGGGGGGCACCCCCGATGGCTACACCTTC,CASSSRGGTPDGYTF
TRBV12-3/TRBV12-4,NA,TRBJ1-1,many,TGTGCCAGCAGTTTACGGACAGAACTAAAAGCTTTCTTT,CASSLRTELKAFF
TRBV7-9,TRBD2,TRBJ2-5,NA,TGTGCCAGCAGTCCAGCGGGGGTTCGCCAAGAGACCCAGTACTTC,CASSPAGVRQETQYF
TRBV29-1,NA,TRBJ1-1,once,TGCAGCGTAGCCTCGGTGCAGGGTCGCACTGAAGCTTTCTTT,CSVASVQGRTEAFF
TRBV3-1/TRBV3-2,TRBD2,TRBJ2-1,NA,TGTGCCAGCAGCCAGACCGGGACTACTTATGATGAGCAGTTCTTC,CASSQTGTTYDEQFF
TRBV28,NA,TRBJ2-3,once,TGTGCCAGCAGTTTACAGGGAGATACGCAGTATTTT,CASSLQGDTQYF
TRBV5-1,TRBD1,TRBJ2-3,once,TGCGCCAGCAGCTGGACAGGGAATTTAGAGGATACGCAGTATTTT,CASSWTGNLEDTQYF
TRBV11-3,TRBD2,TRBJ2-2,few,TGTGCCAGCAGCCGGACTAGCGGGGGCGCCGGGGAGCTGTTTTTT,CASSRTSGGAGELFF
TRBV3-1/TRBV3-2,TRBD2,TRBJ2-1,NA,TGTGCCAGCAGCGGAGCGGGAACCTCCTACAATGAGCAGTTCTTC,CASSGAGTSYNEQFF
TRBV19,TRBD2,TRBJ2-1,NA,TGTGCCAGTAGTATAGTTCGGGGGGTAAGGGGCAATGAGCAGTTCTTC,CASSIVRGVRGNEQFF
TRBV5-1,NA,TRBJ1-1,NA,TGCGCCAGCAGCCTTCAGGGGCCGAACACTGAAGCTTTCTTT,CASSLQGPNTEAFF
TRBV5-1,NA,TRBJ1-1,once,TGCGCCAGCACACCCCTGGGACACATGAACACTGAAGCTTTCTTT,CASTPLGHMNTEAFF
TRBV6-5,TRBD1,TRBJ2-6,NA,TGTGCCAGCCCGGACAGGGCGGGGGGGGCCAACGTCCTGACTTTC,CASPDRAGGANVLTF
TRBV12-3/TRBV12-4,TRBD1,TRBJ1-1,NA,TGTGCCAGCAGTTGGGACAGGGGAACTGAAGCTTTCTTT,CASSWDRGTEAFF
TRBV4-1,NA,TRBJ2-7,NA,TGCGCCAGCAGTGGGGGAGACCAGGGGTCCTACGAGCAGTACTTC,CASSGGDQGSYEQYF
TRBV27,TRBD1,TRBJ1-6,NA,TGTGCCAGCAGTTTTGGAGGGTGGCGGACAGGGGACTATAATTCACCCCTCCACTTT,CASSFGGWRTGDYNSPLHF
TRBV4-2,NA,TRBJ2-6,NA,TGTGCCAGCAGCCAAGATCTTTGGCAGTCGAACTCTGGGGCCAACGTCCTGACTTTC,CASSQDLWQSNSGANVLTF
TRBV28,TRBD2,TRBJ2-3,NA,TGTGCCAGCAATCTAGCGGGGGGATTCACAGATACGCAGTATTTT,CASNLAGGFTDTQYF
TRBV12-3/TRBV12-4,NA,TRBJ1-3,NA,NA,CASSFGEETPYIF
TRBV27,TRBD2,TRBJ2-2,NA,TGTGCCAGCAGTTCCTATGGAACGGGGGGAGTATACACCGGGGAGCTGTTTTTT,CASSSYGTGGVYTGELFF
TRBV7-9,NA,TRBJ1-2,NA,TGTGCCAGCAGCCCCGAGCCGAGCTATGGCTACACCTTC,CASSPEPSYGYTF
TRBV11-2,NA,TRBJ2-1,NA,TGTGCCAGCCACTTCACGGAGAATGAGCAGTTCTTC,CASHFTENEQFF